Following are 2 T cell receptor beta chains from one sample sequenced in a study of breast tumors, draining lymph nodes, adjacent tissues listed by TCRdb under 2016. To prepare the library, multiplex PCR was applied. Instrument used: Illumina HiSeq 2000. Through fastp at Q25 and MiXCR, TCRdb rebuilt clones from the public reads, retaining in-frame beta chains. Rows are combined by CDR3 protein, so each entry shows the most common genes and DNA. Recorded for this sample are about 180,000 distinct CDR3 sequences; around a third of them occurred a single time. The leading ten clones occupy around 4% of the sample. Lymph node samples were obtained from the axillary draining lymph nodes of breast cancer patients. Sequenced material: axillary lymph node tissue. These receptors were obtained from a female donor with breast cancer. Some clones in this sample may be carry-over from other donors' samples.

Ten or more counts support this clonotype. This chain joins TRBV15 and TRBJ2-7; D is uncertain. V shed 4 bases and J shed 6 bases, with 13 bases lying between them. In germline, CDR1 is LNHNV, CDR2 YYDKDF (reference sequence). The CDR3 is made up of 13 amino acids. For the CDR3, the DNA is TGTGCCACCAGCAACATAGAGCCGCTCGAGCAGTACTTC. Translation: CATSNIEPLEQYF.

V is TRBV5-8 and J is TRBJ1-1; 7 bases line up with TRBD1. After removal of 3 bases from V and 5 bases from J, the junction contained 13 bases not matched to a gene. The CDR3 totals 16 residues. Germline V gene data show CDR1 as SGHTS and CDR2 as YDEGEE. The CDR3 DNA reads TGTGCCAGCAGCTCCGGAGGTTGGACAGGAGTGACTGAAGCTTTCTTT. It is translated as CASSSGGWTGVTEAFF.